The sequence of this TCR beta chain was determined in a study of graft-versus-host responses after intestinal transplantation. Findings of the study overall: Those patients showing graft-donor T cell macrochimerism displayed high graft-versus-host to host-versus-graft clonal ratios in allografts. Peak circulating GvH clone levels were associated with early post-transplant HvG declines. Analysis identified GvH clones in recipient marrow, with some appearing first in ileum or blood.

The trim removed 7 bases at V and 0 bases at J, leaving 9 bases unmatched. Germline CDR1 and CDR2: SNHLY and FYNNEI. The length of the CDR3 is 16 residues. Profiled with immunoSEQ multiplex PCR; TCRdb holds only in-frame clones, not every one. The sample includes about 57,000 clones, roughly 90% of them seen just once. Regarding this clone: Its target is not known.

This TCR derives from a human patient who received an intestinal transplant, so some T cells may come from the graft donor. The J gene is TRBJ2-1, the V gene TRBV2; 7 nucleotides align to TRBD2. Specimen: PBMCs, collected 26 days after transplant. This CDR3 is CASTGEGRSSYNEQFF. CDR3 DNA: TGTGCCAGCACCGGGGAGGGACGGAGCTCCTACAATGAGCAGTTCTTC.